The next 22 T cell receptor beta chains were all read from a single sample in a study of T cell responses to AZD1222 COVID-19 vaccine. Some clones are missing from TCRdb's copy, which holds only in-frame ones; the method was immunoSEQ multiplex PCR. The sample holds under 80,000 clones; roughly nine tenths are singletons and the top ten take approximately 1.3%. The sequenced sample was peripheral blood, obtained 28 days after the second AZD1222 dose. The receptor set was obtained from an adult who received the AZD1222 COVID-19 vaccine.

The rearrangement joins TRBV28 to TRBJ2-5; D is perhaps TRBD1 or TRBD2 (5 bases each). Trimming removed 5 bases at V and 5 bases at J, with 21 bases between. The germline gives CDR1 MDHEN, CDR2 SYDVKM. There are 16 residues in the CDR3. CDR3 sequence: CASSVPGGGKRETQYF. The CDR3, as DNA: TGTGCCAGCAGTGTCCCGGGTGGGGGTAAGAGGGAGACCCAGTACTTC.

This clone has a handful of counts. The CDR3 protein is CASSLSAGEAYEQYF. Written as DNA, the CDR3 is TGCGCCAGCAGCCTATCGGCCGGCGAAGCCTACGAGCAGTACTTC. The chain joins TRBV5-1 to TRBJ2-7; D not certain. CDR3 length: 15 residues. Germline CDR1 SGHRS, CDR2 YFSETQ. V was trimmed by 4 bases and J by 2 bases, leaving 16 bases between them.

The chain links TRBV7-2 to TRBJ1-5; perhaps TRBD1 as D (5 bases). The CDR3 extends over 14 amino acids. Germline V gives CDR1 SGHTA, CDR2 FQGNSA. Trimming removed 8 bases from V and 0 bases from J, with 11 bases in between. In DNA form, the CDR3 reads TGTGCCAGCGGTCAGGGTTATAGCAATCAGCCCCAGCATTTT. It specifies CASGQGYSNQPQHF.

CDR3 loop: CASSYRGSYEQYF. CDR3 bases: TGTGCCAGCAGTTACCGCGGGTCCTACGAGCAGTACTTC. The genes are TRBV6-2 or TRBV6-3 and TRBJ2-7; D might be TRBD2 (5 bases). Germline CDR1 and CDR2: MNHEY and SVGEGT. The CDR3 loop spans 13 amino acids. The V end lost 2 bases, the J end lost 1 base, and 6 bases lay between the germline ends.

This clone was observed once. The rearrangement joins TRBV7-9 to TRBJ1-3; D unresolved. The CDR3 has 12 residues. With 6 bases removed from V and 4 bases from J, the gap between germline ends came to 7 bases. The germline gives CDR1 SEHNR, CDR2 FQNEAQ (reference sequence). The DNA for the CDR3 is TGTGCCAGCAGTTCCCAGGGAAACACCATATATTTT. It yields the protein CASSSQGNTIYF.

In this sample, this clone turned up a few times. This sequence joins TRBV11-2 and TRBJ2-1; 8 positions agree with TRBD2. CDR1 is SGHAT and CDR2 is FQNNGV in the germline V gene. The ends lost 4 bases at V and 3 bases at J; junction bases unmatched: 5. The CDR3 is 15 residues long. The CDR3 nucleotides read TGTGCCAGCAGCTCCGCAAGCGGGAGCTACAATGAGCAGTTCTTC. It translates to CASSSASGSYNEQFF.

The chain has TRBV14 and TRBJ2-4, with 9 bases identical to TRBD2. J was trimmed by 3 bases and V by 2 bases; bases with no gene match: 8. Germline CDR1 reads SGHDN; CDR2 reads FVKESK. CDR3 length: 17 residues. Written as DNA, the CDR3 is TGTGCCAGCAGCCAATATCGGCTAGCGGGGCACAAAAACATTCAGTACTTC. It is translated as CASSQYRLAGHKNIQYF.

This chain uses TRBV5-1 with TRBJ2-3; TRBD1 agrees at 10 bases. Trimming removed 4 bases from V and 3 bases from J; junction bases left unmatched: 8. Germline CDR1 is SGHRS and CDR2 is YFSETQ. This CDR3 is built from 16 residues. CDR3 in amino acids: CASSSNWDRGTDTQYF. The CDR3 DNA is TGCGCCAGCAGCAGTAACTGGGACAGGGGTACAGATACGCAGTATTTT.

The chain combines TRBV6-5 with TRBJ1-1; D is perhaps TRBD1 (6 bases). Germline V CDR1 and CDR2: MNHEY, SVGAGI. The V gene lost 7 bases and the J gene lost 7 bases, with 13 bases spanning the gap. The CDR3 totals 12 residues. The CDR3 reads CASKSTGIEAFF. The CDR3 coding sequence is TGTGCCAGCAAGAGTACAGGGATTGAAGCTTTCTTT.

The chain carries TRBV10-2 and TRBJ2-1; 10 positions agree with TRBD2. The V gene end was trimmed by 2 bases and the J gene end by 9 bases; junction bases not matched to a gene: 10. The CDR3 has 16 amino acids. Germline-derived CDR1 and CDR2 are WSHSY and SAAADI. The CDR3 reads CASSERLAGVAGEQFF. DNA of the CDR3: TGCGCCAGCAGTGAGCGGCTAGCGGGAGTGGCGGGTGAGCAGTTCTTC.

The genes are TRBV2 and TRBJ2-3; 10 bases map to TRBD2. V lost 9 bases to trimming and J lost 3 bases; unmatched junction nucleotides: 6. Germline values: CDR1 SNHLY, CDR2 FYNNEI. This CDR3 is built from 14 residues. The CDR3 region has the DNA TGTGCCAGACTAGCGGGAAGTGGAACAGATACGCAGTATTTT. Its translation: CARLAGSGTDTQYF.

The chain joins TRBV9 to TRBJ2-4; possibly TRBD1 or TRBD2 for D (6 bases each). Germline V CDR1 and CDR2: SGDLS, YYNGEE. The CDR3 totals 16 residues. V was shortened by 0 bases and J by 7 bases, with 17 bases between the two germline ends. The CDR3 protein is CASSVDGGGSWNIQYF. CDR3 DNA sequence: TGTGCCAGCAGCGTAGACGGGGGCGGTTCTTGGAACATTCAGTACTTC.

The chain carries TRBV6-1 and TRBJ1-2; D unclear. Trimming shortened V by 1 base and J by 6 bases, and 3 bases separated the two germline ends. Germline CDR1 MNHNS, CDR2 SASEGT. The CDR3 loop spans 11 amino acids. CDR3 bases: TGTGCCAGCAGTGAAGGACATGGCTACACCTTC. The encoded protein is CASSEGHGYTF.

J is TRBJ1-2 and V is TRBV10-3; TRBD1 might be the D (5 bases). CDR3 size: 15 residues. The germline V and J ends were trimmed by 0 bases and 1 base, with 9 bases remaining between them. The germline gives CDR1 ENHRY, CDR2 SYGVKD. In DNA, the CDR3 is TGTGCCATCAGTGAGTCAGGGGTGGATAACTATGGCTACACCTTC. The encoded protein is CAISESGVDNYGYTF.

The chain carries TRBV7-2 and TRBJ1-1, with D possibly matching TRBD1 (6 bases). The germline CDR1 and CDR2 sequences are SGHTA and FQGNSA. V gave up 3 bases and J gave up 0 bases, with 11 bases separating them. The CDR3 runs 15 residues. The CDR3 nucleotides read TGTGCCAGCAGCTTGTCCGGGACAATGAACACTGAAGCTTTCTTT. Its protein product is CASSLSGTMNTEAFF.

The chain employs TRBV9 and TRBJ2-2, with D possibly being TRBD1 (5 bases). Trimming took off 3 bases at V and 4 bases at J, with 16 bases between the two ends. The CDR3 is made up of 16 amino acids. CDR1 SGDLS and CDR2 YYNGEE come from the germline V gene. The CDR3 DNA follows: TGTGCCAGCAGCGATCAGGCCAGGGCGGCCACCGGGGAGCTGTTTTTT. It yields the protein CASSDQARAATGELFF.

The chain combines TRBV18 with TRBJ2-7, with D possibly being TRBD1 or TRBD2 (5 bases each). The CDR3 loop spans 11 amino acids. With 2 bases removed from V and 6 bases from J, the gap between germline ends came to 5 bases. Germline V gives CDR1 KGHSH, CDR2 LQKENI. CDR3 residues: CASSPGGEQYF. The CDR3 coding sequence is TGTGCCAGCTCACCAGGGGGCGAGCAGTACTTC.

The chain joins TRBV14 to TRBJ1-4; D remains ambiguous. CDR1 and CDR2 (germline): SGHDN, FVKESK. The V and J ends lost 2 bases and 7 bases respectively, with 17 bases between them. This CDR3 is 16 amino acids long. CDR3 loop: CASSQQPGTAGEKLFF. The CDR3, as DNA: TGTGCCAGCAGCCAACAACCGGGAACCGCAGGTGAAAAACTGTTTTTT. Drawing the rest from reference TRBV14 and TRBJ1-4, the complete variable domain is EAGVTQFPSHSVIEKGQTVTLRCDPISGHDNLYWYRRVMGKEIKFLLHFVKESKQDESGMPNNRFLAERTGGTYSTLKVQPAELEDSGVYFCASSQQPGTAGEKLFFGSGTQLSVL.

This chain's CDR3 is CAWSVGGLSYNEQFF. As DNA, the CDR3 is TGTGCCTGGAGTGTTGGGGGCCTCTCCTACAATGAGCAGTTCTTC. J is TRBJ2-1 and V is TRBV30; D might be TRBD1 (6 bases). This CDR3 region has 15 residues. CDR1 is GTSNPN, CDR2 SVGIG, per germline (reference sequence). Trimming took off 0 bases at V and 0 bases at J, with 9 bases between the two ends.

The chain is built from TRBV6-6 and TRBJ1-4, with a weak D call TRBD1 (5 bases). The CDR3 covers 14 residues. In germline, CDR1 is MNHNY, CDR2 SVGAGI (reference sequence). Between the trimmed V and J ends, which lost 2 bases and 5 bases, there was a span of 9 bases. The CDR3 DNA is TGTGCCAGCAGTTACGAGGGGAGGAATGAAAAACTGTTTTTT. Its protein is CASSYEGRNEKLFF.

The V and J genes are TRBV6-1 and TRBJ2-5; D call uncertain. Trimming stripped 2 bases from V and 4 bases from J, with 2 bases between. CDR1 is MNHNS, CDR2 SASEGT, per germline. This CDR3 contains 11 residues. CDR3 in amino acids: CASSELETQYF. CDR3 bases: TGTGCCAGCAGTGAATTAGAGACCCAGTACTTC.

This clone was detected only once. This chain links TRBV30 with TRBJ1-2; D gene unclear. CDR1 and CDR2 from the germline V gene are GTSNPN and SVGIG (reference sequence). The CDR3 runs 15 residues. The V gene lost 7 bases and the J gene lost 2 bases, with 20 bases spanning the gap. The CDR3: CASRGVDFWNYGYTF. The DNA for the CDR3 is TGTGCCTCCCGAGGTGTAGACTTTTGGAACTATGGCTACACCTTC.